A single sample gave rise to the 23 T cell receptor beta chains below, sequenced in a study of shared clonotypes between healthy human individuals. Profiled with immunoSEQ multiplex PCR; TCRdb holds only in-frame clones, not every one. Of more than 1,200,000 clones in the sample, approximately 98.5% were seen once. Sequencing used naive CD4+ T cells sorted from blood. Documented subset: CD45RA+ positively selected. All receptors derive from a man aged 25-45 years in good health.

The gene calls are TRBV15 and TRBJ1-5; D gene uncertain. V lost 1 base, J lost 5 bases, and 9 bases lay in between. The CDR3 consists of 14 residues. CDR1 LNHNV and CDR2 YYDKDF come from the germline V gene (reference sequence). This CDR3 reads CATSRVQLDQPQHF. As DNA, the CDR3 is TGTGCCACCAGCAGAGTACAGCTGGATCAGCCCCAGCATTTT.

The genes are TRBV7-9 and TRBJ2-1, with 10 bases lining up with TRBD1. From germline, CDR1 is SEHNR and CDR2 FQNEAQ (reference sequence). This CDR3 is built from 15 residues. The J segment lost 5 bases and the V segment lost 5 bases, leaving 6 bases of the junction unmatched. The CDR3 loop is CASSARQGADNEQFF. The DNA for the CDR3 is TGTGCCAGCAGCGCGCGACAGGGGGCGGACAATGAGCAGTTCTTC.

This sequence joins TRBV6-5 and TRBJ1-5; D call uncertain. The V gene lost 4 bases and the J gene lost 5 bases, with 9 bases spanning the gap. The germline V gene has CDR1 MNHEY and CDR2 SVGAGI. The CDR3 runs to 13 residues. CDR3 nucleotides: TGTGCCAGCAGTTCTCAAGGACATCAGCCCCAGCATTTT. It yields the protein CASSSQGHQPQHF.

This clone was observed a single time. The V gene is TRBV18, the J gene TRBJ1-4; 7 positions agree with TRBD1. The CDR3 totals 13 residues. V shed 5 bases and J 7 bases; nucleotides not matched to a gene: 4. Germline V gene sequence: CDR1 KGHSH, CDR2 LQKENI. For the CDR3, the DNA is TGTGCCAGCTCAGTTACAGGGGTTGAAAAACTGTTTTTT. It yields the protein CASSVTGVEKLFF. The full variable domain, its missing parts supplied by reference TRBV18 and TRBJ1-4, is NAGVMQNPRHLVRRRGQEARLRCSPMKGHSHVYWYRQLPEEGLKFMVYLQKENIIDESGMPKERFSAEFPKEGPSILRIQQVVRGDSAAYFCASSVTGVEKLFFGSGTQLSVL.

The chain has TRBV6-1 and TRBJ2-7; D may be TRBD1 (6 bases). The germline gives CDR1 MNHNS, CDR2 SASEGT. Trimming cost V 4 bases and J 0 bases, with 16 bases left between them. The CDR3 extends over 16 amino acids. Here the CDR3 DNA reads TGTGCCAGCAGTGCCTCGACAGGTCCGAGCTCCTACGAGCAGTACTTC. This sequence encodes CASSASTGPSSYEQYF.

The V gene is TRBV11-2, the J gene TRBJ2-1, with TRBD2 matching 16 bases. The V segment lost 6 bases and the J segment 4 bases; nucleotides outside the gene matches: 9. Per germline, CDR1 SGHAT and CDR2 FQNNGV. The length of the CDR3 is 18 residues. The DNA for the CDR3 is TGTGCCAGCAGGTCGGGACTAGCGGGAGGGCGGGGTTACAATGAGCAGTTCTTC. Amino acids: CASRSGLAGGRGYNEQFF. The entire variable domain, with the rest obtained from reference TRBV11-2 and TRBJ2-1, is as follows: EAGVAQSPRYKIIEKRQSVAFWCNPISGHATLYWYQQILGQGPKLLIQFQNNGVVDDSQLPKDRFSAERLKGVDSTLKIQPAKLEDSAVYLCASRSGLAGGRGYNEQFFGPGTRLTVL.

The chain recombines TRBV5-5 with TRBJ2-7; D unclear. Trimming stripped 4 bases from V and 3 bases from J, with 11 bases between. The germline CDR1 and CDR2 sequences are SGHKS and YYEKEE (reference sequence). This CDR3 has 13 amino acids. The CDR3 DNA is TGTGCCAGCAGCCCTAACACGGGCTACGAGCAGTACTTC. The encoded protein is CASSPNTGYEQYF.

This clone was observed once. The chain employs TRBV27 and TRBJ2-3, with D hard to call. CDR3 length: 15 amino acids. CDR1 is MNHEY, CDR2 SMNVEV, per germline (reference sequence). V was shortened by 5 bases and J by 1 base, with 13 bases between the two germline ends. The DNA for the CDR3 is TGTGCCAGCAGTCCATACTCCTTCCGCACAGATACGCAGTATTTT. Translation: CASSPYSFRTDTQYF.

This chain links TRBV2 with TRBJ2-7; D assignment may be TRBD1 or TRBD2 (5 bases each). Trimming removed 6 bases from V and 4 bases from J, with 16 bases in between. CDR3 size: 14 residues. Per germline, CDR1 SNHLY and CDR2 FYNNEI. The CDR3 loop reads CASRGTLGEYEQYF. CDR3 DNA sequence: TGTGCCAGCAGAGGGACGTTGGGGGAGTACGAGCAGTACTTC.

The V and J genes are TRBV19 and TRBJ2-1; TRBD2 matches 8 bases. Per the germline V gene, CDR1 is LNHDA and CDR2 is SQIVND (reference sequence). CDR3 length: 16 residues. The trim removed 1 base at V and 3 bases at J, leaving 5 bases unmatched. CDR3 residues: CASSIGFSGVYNEQFF. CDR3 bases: TGTGCCAGTAGTATAGGGTTTAGCGGGGTCTACAATGAGCAGTTCTTC.

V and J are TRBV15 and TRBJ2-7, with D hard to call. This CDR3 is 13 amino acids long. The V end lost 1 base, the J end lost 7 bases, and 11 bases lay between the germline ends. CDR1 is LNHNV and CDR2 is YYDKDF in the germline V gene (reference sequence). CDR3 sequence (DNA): TGTGCCACCAGCAGAGCGTTCATACAGGAGCAGTACTTC. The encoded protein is CATSRAFIQEQYF.

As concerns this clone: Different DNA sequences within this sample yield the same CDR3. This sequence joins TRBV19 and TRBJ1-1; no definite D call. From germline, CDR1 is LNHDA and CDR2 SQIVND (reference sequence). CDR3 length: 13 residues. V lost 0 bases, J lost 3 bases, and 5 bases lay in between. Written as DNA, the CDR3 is TGTGCCAGTAGTATAGATAGGGACACTGAAGCTTTCTTT. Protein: CASSIDRDTEAFF.

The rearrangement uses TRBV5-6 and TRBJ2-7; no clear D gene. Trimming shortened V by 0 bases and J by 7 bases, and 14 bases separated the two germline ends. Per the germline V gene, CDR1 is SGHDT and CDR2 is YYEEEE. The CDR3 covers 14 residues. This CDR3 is CASSLVGRLWEQYF. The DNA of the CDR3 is TGTGCCAGCAGCTTGGTTGGCAGATTGTGGGAGCAGTACTTC.

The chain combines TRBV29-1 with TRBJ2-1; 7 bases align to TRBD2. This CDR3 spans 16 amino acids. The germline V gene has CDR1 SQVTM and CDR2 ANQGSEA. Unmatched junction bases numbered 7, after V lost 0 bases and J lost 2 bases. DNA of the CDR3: TGCAGCGTTGAAGAGGGGCGGGAGTACACCTACAATGAGCAGTTCTTC. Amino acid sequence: CSVEEGREYTYNEQFF.

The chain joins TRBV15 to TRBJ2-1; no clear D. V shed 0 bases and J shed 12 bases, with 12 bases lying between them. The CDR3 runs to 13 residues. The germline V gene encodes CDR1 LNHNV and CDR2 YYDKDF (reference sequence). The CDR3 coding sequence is TGTGCCACCAGCAGAGATAGTCGTAATCGGCAGTTCTTC. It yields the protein CATSRDSRNRQFF.

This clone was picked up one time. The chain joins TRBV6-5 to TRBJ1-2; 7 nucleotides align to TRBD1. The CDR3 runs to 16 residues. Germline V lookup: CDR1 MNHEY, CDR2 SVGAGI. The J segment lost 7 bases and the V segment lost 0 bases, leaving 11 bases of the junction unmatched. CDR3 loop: CASSYSFKGAVRGYTF. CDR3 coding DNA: TGTGCCAGCAGTTACTCGTTTAAGGGGGCGGTACGTGGCTACACCTTC.

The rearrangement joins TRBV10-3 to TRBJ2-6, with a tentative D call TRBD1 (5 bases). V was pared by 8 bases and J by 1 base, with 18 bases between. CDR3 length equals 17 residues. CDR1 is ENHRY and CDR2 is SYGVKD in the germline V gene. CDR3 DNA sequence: TGTGCCATCTCACAGGACCCACAATTTTCTGGGGCCAACGTCCTGACTTTC. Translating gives CAISQDPQFSGANVLTF.

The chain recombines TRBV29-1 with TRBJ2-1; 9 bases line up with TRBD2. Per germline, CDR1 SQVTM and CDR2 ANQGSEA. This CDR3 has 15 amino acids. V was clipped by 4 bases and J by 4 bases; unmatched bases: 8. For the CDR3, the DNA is TGCAGCGTTGCGTTGCGGGGGGGGTCTTACAATGAGCAGTTCTTC. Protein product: CSVALRGGSYNEQFF.

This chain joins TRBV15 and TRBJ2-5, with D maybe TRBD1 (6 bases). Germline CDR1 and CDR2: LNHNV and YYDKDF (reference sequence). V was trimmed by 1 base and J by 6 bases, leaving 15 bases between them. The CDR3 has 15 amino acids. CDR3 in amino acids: CATSRVGSGAKTQYF. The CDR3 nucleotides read TGTGCCACCAGCAGAGTCGGTTCAGGGGCGAAGACCCAGTACTTC.

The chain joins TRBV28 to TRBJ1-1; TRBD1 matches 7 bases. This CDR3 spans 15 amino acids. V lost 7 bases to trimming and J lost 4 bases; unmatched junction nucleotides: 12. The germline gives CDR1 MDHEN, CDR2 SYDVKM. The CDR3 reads CASTPGQAPGTEAFF. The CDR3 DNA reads TGTGCCAGCACCCCCGGACAGGCCCCGGGCACTGAAGCTTTCTTT.

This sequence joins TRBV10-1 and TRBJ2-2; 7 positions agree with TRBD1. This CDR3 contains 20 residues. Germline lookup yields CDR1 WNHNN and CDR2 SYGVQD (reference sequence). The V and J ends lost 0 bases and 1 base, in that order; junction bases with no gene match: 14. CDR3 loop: CASSESPNSWTGVNTGELFF. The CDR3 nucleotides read TGCGCCAGCAGTGAGTCGCCGAACTCTTGGACAGGCGTGAACACCGGGGAGCTGTTTTTT.

The CDR3 DNA follows: TGTGCCAGCAGCCCCCGGGGGAGGACGAAGGAGCAGTACTTC. Translating it yields CASSPRGRTKEQYF. The chain links TRBV9 to TRBJ2-7; D possibly corresponds to TRBD2 (6 bases). Looked up from germline, CDR1 is SGDLS and CDR2 is YYNGEE. CDR3 length equals 14 residues. Trimming stripped 4 bases from V and 7 bases from J, with 18 bases between.

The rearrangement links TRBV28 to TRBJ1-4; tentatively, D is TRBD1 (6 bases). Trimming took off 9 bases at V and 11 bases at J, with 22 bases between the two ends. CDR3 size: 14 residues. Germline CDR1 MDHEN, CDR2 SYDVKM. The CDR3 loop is CASLPYTGSMKLFF. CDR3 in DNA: TGTGCCAGTCTCCCCTACACAGGGAGCATGAAACTGTTTTTT.